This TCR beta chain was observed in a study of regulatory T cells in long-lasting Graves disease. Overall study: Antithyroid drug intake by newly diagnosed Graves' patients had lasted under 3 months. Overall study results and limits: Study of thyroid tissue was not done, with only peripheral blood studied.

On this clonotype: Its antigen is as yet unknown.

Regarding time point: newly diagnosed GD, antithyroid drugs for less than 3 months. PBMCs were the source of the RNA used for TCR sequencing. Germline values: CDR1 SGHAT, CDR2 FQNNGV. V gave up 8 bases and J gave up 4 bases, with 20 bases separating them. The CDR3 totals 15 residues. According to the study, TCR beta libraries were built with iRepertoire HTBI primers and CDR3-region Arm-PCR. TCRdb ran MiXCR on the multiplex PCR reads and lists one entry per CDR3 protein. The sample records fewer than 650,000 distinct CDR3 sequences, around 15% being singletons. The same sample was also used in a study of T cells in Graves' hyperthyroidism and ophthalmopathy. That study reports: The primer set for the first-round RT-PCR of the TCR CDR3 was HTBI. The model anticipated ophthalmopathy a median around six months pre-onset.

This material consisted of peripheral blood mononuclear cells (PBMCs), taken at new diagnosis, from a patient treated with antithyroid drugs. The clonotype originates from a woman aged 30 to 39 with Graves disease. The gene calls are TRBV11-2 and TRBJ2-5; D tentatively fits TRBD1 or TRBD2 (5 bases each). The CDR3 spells CASVLWQGRSETQYF. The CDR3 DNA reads TGTGCCAGCGTCCTCTGGCAGGGACGATCAGAGACCCAGTACTTC.